Below, 6 T cell receptor beta chains from the same sample are listed, as sequenced in a study of cytomegalovirus exposure and HLA in healthy donors. PCR used 60 Vbeta primers and 13 Jbeta primers. Libraries were prepared by immunoSEQ multiplex PCR; TCRdb keeps only in-frame clonotypes and omits some of them. The sample holds some 120,000 clones, roughly 69% seen once. Sequenced material: PBMCs. The receptors derive from a human donor in good health.

J is TRBJ2-7 and V is TRBV6-5, with 7 nucleotides matching TRBD2. The CDR3 sequence is 14 residues long. CDR1 and CDR2 from the germline V gene are MNHEY and SVGAGI. V lost 5 bases to trimming and J lost 2 bases; unmatched junction nucleotides: 6. The CDR3 region is CASSLGLGAYEQYF. CDR3 in DNA: TGTGCCAGCAGTCTCGGACTAGGGGCCTACGAGCAGTACTTC.

This clone was detected only a few times. V and J are TRBV6-1 and TRBJ2-7; D remains ambiguous. The CDR3 has 12 residues. Trimming shortened V by 2 bases and J by 3 bases, and 5 bases separated the two germline ends. Germline V lookup: CDR1 MNHNS, CDR2 SASEGT. CDR3 sequence (DNA): TGTGCCAGCAGTGAATCAATCTACGAGCAGTACTTC. Amino acids: CASSESIYEQYF.

The V call is TRBV5-4, the J call TRBJ1-2, with D possibly being TRBD1 (6 bases). The germline CDR1 and CDR2 sequences are SGHNT and YYREEE (reference sequence). The CDR3 covers 13 residues. Trimming removed 4 bases from V and 3 bases from J, with 10 bases in between. The CDR3 loop reads CASSIRQDYGYTF. The CDR3 DNA reads TGTGCCAGCAGCATTAGACAGGACTATGGCTACACCTTC.

The rearrangement uses TRBV5-1 and TRBJ2-2; D perhaps matches TRBD1 (6 bases). CDR1 and CDR2 from the germline V gene are SGHRS and YFSETQ. This CDR3 comprises 15 residues. V lost 3 bases and J lost 6, with 15 bases in between. CDR3 DNA sequence: TGCGCCAGCAGCTCCCGACAGGTTTCGGCCGGGGAGCTGTTTTTT. Amino acid sequence: CASSSRQVSAGELFF.

The chain combines TRBV28 with TRBJ1-1; the D gene is possibly TRBD1 (6 bases). The CDR3 has 18 residues. The germline V gene encodes CDR1 MDHEN and CDR2 SYDVKM. The V and J ends lost 3 bases and 0 bases respectively, with 20 bases between them. The chain's CDR3 is CASSFIPRGGRMNTEAFF. The CDR3 DNA sequence: TGTGCCAGCAGTTTTATCCCCCGCGGGGGGCGCATGAACACTGAAGCTTTCTTT. The full variable domain, in which reference TRBV28 and TRBJ1-1 provide the parts outside the CDR3, is DVKVTQSSRYLVKRTGEKVFLECVQDMDHENMFWYRQDPGLGLRLIYFSYDVKMKEKGDIPEGYSVSREKKERFSLILESASTNQTSMYLCASSFIPRGGRMNTEAFFGQGTRLTVV.

V is TRBV27 and J is TRBJ1-1; possible D gene TRBD1, 6 bases. Germline V lookup: CDR1 MNHEY, CDR2 SMNVEV (reference sequence). The germline V and J ends were trimmed by 8 bases and 6 bases, with 22 bases remaining between them. The CDR3 extends over 15 amino acids. This CDR3 is CASYLLQGARAEAFF. As DNA, the CDR3 is TGTGCCAGCTATCTATTACAGGGTGCCCGAGCTGAAGCTTTCTTT.